The 22 T cell receptor beta chains below were found in one sample sequenced in a study of regulatory T cells in long-lasting Graves disease. Arm-PCR of CDR3 regions and iRepertoire HTBI primers were used to build TCR beta libraries. Each CDR3 protein is one row after TCRdb ran MiXCR on the multiplex PCR reads. The table lists 400,000 to 500,000 distinct CDR3 sequences, 14% to 15% of them singletons. The time point is: newly diagnosed GD, antithyroid drugs for less than 3 months. Preparation of the TCR library used RNA extracted from PBMCs. Separately, the same data were catalogued under a study of T cells in Graves' hyperthyroidism and ophthalmopathy.

The starting material was peripheral blood mononuclear cells (PBMCs), obtained at new diagnosis, from a patient treated with antithyroid drugs. These TCRs come from a woman between 40 and 55 years old with Graves disease.

The table lists this clonotype with many counts. The chain couples TRBV9 to TRBJ1-1; no clear D. The CDR3 extends over 15 amino acids. V was trimmed by 0 bases and J by 0 bases, leaving 9 bases between them. Germline V lookup: CDR1 SGDLS, CDR2 YYNGEE. This chain's CDR3 is CASSVASEVNTEAFF. The CDR3 DNA reads TGTGCCAGCAGCGTAGCGAGTGAAGTGAACACTGAAGCTTTCTTT.

This clonotype has at least ten counts. The rearrangement links TRBV19 to TRBJ2-6; 8 bases are shared with TRBD1. V shed 10 bases, J shed 2 bases, and the junction held 4 bases outside the gene matches. The CDR3 is 14 amino acids. CDR1 and CDR2 from the germline V gene are LNHDA and SQIVND (reference sequence). The CDR3 loop reads CATDRGTGANVLTF. DNA for the CDR3: TGTGCCACAGACAGGGGAACTGGGGCCAACGTCCTGACTTTC.

This clonotype was picked up many times. CDR3 residues: CASKAGTNSAFAQYF. In DNA form, the CDR3 reads TGTGCCAGCAAGGCCGGGACTAACTCAGCCTTCGCGCAGTATTTT. The chain has TRBV7-2 and TRBJ2-3, with 7 nucleotides matching TRBD2. CDR1 is SGHTA and CDR2 is FQGNSA in the germline V gene. The V segment lost 7 bases and the J segment 10 bases; nucleotides outside the gene matches: 17. CDR3 size: 15 residues.

Ten or more counts support this clonotype. The chain uses TRBV6-2 or TRBV6-3 and TRBJ2-5; TRBD1 matches 8 bases. The CDR3 runs 14 residues. V lost 5 bases to trimming and J lost 1 base; unmatched junction nucleotides: 3. Germline V gene data show CDR1 as MNHEY and CDR2 as SVGEGT. The CDR3 loop is CASSPDRAQETQYF. Here the CDR3 DNA reads TGTGCCAGCAGTCCGGACAGGGCCCAAGAGACCCAGTACTTC.

Concerning this clonotype itself: A much larger clone sits a single nucleotide away, making a read error possible. The V call is TRBV12-3 or TRBV12-4, the J call TRBJ2-1; 8 bases fit TRBD1. V trimming: 6 bases; J trimming: 10 bases; junction bases outside the gene matches: 23. This CDR3 has 18 residues. The CDR3 DNA follows: TGTGCCAGCAGCTCCGGGACAGGAAAGGCCCCCCCCTACTACGAGCAGTTCTTC. It encodes CASSSGTGKAPPYYEQFF.

This clonotype was observed many times. This sequence joins TRBV28 and TRBJ2-7; the D gene is possibly TRBD1 (5 bases). V was pared by 5 bases and J by 2 bases, with 13 bases between. Germline CDR1 is MDHEN and CDR2 is SYDVKM. The CDR3 is made up of 14 amino acids. CDR3 sequence (DNA): TGTGCCAGCAGTCCCCATAGGGGCCCCTACGAGCAGTACTTC. Its protein product is CASSPHRGPYEQYF.

This clonotype was counted at least ten times. This sequence joins TRBV27 and TRBJ2-7, with 16 bases identical to TRBD2. The V segment lost 5 bases and the J segment 4 bases; nucleotides outside the gene matches: 5. Germline V gene data show CDR1 as MNHEY and CDR2 as SMNVEV (reference sequence). The CDR3 is 16 amino acids. CDR3: CASSPGTSGRVYEQYF. The CDR3 DNA sequence: TGTGCCAGCAGTCCCGGGACTAGCGGGAGGGTATACGAGCAGTACTTC.

This clonotype was counted a few times. One base away lies a much larger clone, so this may be a sequencing read error. The genes are TRBV27 and TRBJ2-1; perhaps TRBD2 as D (5 bases). The CDR3 length is 15 residues. Germline CDR1 reads MNHEY; CDR2 reads SMNVEV (reference sequence). The DNA for the CDR3 is TGTGCCAACAGTTTAGGATGGGAGTCCTACAATGAGCAGTTCTTC. Its translation: CANSLGWESYNEQFF.

This clonotype was seen ten or more times. The chain employs TRBV6-5 and TRBJ1-2; TRBD1 matches at 8 bases. The CDR3 spans 13 residues. V shed 2 bases and J 12 bases; nucleotides not matched to a gene: 8. The germline V gene encodes CDR1 MNHEY and CDR2 SVGAGI. The CDR3 region has the DNA TGTGCCAGCAGTTACCAGGACAGGGAATGGAACACCTTC. Translating gives CASSYQDREWNTF.

As for this clonotype: A far bigger clonotype differs at one base, so this is likely a read error. CDR3 sequence: CASSIGRDSKYRADTQYF. Here the CDR3 DNA reads TGTGCCAGTAGTATAGGTCGGGACAGTAAATACCGCGCAGATACGCAGTATTTT. The chain combines TRBV19 with TRBJ2-1, with 7 bases that match TRBD1. Near its end, the DNA agrees better with TRBJ2-3, so the J call may be wrong. Germline values: CDR1 LNHDA, CDR2 SQIVND (reference sequence). The CDR3 is 18 amino acids.

This clonotype was recorded at least ten times. This sequence joins TRBV27 and TRBJ1-4; 7 nucleotides match TRBD1. The CDR3 consists of 15 residues. CDR1 and CDR2 (germline): MNHEY, SMNVEV (reference sequence). The trim removed 10 bases at V and 7 bases at J, leaving 15 bases unmatched. Here the CDR3 DNA reads TGTGCCACCAGCAGGGTACAGGGGCGCGTTGAAAAACTGTTTTTT. Encoded protein: CATSRVQGRVEKLFF.

The chain joins TRBV5-8 to TRBJ1-4; TRBD1 matches at 9 bases. The germline CDR1 and CDR2 sequences are SGHTS and YDEGEE. J gave up 6 bases and V 0 bases, and 3 bases lay outside the gene matches. This CDR3 spans 15 amino acids. CDR3 coding DNA: TGTGCCAGCAGCTTGGACAGGGGGCGCGATGAAAAACTGTTTTTT. Protein: CASSLDRGRDEKLFF.

This clonotype appeared many times. The genes are TRBV11-2 and TRBJ1-1; D is perhaps TRBD1 (5 bases). V lost 0 bases, J lost 6 bases, and 14 bases lay in between. Germline CDR1 SGHAT, CDR2 FQNNGV. CDR3 length equals 15 residues. DNA for the CDR3: TGTGCCAGCAGCTTAGATTGGGGACCCGTCGCTGAAGCTTTCTTT. Encoded protein: CASSLDWGPVAEAFF.

This clonotype was seen many times. In DNA, the CDR3 is TGTGCCAGCAGCTCGTCGGGACTAGAGAATGAGCAGTTCTTC. Translated, it gives CASSSSGLENEQFF. V and J are TRBV7-2 and TRBJ2-1; 8 bases line up with TRBD2. The CDR3 sequence is 14 residues long. The germline V gene has CDR1 SGHTA and CDR2 FQGNSA. With V trimmed by 4 bases and J by 7 bases, 6 bases remained unmatched.

This clonotype was counted many times. J is TRBJ2-7 and V is TRBV13; 9 bases align to TRBD1. This CDR3 contains 14 residues. The J segment lost 6 bases and the V segment lost 5 bases, leaving 8 bases of the junction unmatched. CDR1 PRHDT and CDR2 FYEKMQ come from the germline V gene (reference sequence). The CDR3 DNA is TGTGCCAGCAGCCTCCCGGGACAGGGATCCGAGCAGTACTTC. This sequence encodes CASSLPGQGSEQYF.

The sample holds many counts of this clonotype. This chain joins TRBV20-1 and TRBJ2-1; no clear D gene. Germline values: CDR1 DFQATT, CDR2 SNEGSKA (reference sequence). V lost 0 bases, J lost 5 bases, and 8 bases lay in between. The CDR3 runs to 13 residues. DNA for the CDR3: TGCAGTGCTAGAGATGCGGTCCACAATGAGCAGTTCTTC. This codes for CSARDAVHNEQFF.

This clonotype was counted between two and nine times. The V call is TRBV3-1, the J call TRBJ2-6; tentatively, D is TRBD2 (5 bases). Germline loops: CDR1 LGHDT, CDR2 YNNKEL (reference sequence). Trimming cost V 4 bases and J 0 bases, with 10 bases left between them. The CDR3 has 16 amino acids. In DNA, the CDR3 is TGTGCCAGCAGCCGAGGACGGGGCTCTGGGGCCAACGTCCTGACTTTC. Protein: CASSRGRGSGANVLTF.

This clonotype was observed a handful of times. V is TRBV6-5 and J is TRBJ2-6; the D is unclear. Germline V gives CDR1 MNHEY, CDR2 SVGAGI. V was trimmed by 0 bases and J by 0 bases, leaving 3 bases between them. The CDR3 has 15 residues. The CDR3 region is CASSYSTSGANVLTF. CDR3 in DNA: TGTGCCAGCAGTTACTCAACCTCTGGGGCCAACGTCCTGACTTTC.

This clonotype was observed a few times. The rearrangement uses TRBV4-3 and TRBJ2-1; the D is unclear. V lost 0 bases and J lost 0, with 18 bases in between. The CDR3 is made up of 19 amino acids. The germline gives CDR1 LGHNA, CDR2 YSLEER. CDR3 region: CASSQDASYNRVSYNEQFF. Here the CDR3 DNA reads TGCGCCAGCAGCCAAGATGCTAGTTATAATAGGGTCTCCTACAATGAGCAGTTCTTC.

This clonotype came up many times. The chain has TRBV5-1 and TRBJ2-6; the match to TRBD1 covers 10 bases. This CDR3 is built from 18 residues. J gave up 0 bases and V 2 bases, and 5 bases lay outside the gene matches. Germline V gene lookup returns CDR1 SGHRS and CDR2 YFSETQ. As DNA, the CDR3 is TGCGCCAGCAGCTTATCGGGACAGGGGAGCTCTGGGGCCAACGTCCTGACTTTC. Residues: CASSLSGQGSSGANVLTF.

This chain joins TRBV24-1 and TRBJ2-6; possibly TRBD1 for D (6 bases). V lost 3 bases, J lost 0 bases, and 11 bases lay in between. Per germline, CDR1 KGHDR and CDR2 SFDVKD. The CDR3 totals 17 residues. The CDR3 sequence is CATSDTGQSSGANVLTF. CDR3 bases: TGTGCCACCAGTGATACGGGACAAAGCTCTGGGGCCAACGTCCTGACTTTC.

This clonotype was detected only once. One base separates it from a far larger clone, so it is likely a read error. This likely comes from a read error, as the CDR3 has no conserved phenylalanine or tryptophan at its end. The chain is built from TRBV12-3 or TRBV12-4 and TRBJ1-2; D remains ambiguous. The V end lost 6 bases, the J end lost 2 bases, and 16 bases lay between the germline ends. The CDR3 has 15 residues. CDR3 sequence: CASSSFGVGNYGYTL. The CDR3 bases are TGTGCCAGCAGCTCCTTTGGGGTAGGAAACTATGGCTACACCCTC.